The clone carrying this T cell receptor (beta chain) was picked up one time. Described time point: blood from clinic visit 5 months post-surgery; TSC patient then seizure free. Only cases whose brain tissue showed the highest T cell transcript signatures were sequenced. The data were obtained in a study of brain T cells in children with intractable seizures. CDR1 MNHEY and CDR2 SVGAGI come from the germline V gene. With V trimmed by 2 bases and J by 2 bases, 4 bases remained unmatched. The CDR3 spans 15 residues. The table came from immunoSEQ multiplex PCR; TCRdb's copy has only in-frame clones and leaves some out. The sample has about 340,000 clones; 93% are singletons.

The input for sequencing was peripheral blood, taken more than 4 months after surgery. The rearrangement uses TRBV6-5 and TRBJ2-7, with TRBD2 matching 9 bases. This sequence was found in a boy in the first two years of life with tuberous sclerosis and intractable seizures. CDR3 nucleotides: TGTGCCAGCAGTTACGGGCGGGGGGGAGCCTACGAGCAGTACTTC. It encodes CASSYGRGGAYEQYF.